This TCR beta chain came from a study of regulatory T cells in long-lasting Graves disease. This CDR3 spans 14 amino acids. CDR1 and CDR2 from the germline V gene are LGHDT and YNNKEL (reference sequence). V dropped 1 base and J dropped 6 bases, with 12 bases sitting between them. As to time point: persistent/refractory GD, antithyroid drugs over 5 years with positive TRAb. The TCR library used RNA extracted from PBMCs. Worth noting for this clonotype: Its target is unknown.

iRepertoire HTBI primers and Arm-PCR of CDR3 regions built TCR beta libraries. Each CDR3 protein gets one entry after TCRdb re-called the multiplex PCR reads with MiXCR. This table holds 500,000 to 800,000 distinct CDR3 sequences, around 30% found once. Overall study findings and caveats: The TCR repertoire of persistent Graves' patients was less diverse than that of newly diagnosed ones. Favored usage of TRBV28, TRBJ1-2 and TRBJ2-5 was recorded in persistent disease. It was peripheral blood alone, not thyroid tissue, that was studied.

This clonotype was obtained from a female donor with Graves disease. The rearrangement uses TRBV3-1 and TRBJ1-2, with no clear D. Material: peripheral blood mononuclear cells (PBMCs), obtained when the disease was refractory, from a patient treated with antithyroid drugs. The chain's CDR3 is CASSQAAGPDGYTF. CDR3 in DNA: TGTGCCAGCAGCCAAGCCGCGGGCCCTGATGGCTACACCTTC. The whole variable domain, filled in from reference TRBV3-1 and TRBJ1-2, reads DTAVSQTPKYLVTQMGNDKSIKCEQNLGHDTMYWYKQDSKKFLKIMFSYNNKELIINETVPNRFSPKSPDKAHLNLHINSLELGDSAVYFCASSQAAGPDGYTFGSGTRLTVV.